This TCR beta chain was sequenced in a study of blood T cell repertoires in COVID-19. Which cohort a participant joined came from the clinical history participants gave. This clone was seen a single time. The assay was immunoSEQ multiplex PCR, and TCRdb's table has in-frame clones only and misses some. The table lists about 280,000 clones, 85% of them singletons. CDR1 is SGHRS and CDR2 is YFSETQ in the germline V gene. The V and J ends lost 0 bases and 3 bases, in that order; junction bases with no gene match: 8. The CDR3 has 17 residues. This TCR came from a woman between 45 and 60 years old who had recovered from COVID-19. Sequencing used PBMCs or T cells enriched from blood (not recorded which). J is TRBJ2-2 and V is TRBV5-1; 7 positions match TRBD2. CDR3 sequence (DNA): TGCGCCAGCAGCTTGGGACCGCTAGCGGAATACACCGGGGAGCTGTTTTTT. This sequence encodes CASSLGPLAEYTGELFF.